The next 21 T cell receptor beta chains were all read from a single sample in a study of control samples from healthy donors and cancer patients. Assay used: immunoSEQ multiplex PCR; TCRdb lists only in-frame clones, some missing. The data show tens of thousands of clones, around 90% seen once. The sequencing input was PBMCs. The receptor source for this set is a man aged 60 to 75 with head and neck cancer.

The rearrangement links TRBV30 to TRBJ1-3; D possibly corresponds to TRBD1 (5 bases). The CDR3 runs 15 residues. Deletions cut 5 bases from V and 0 bases from J, with 14 bases between. Germline V gene sequence: CDR1 GTSNPN, CDR2 SVGIG (reference sequence). CDR3 nucleotide sequence: TGTGCCTGGGGGCGCCTGGGGACCTCTGGAAACACCATATATTTT. Encoded protein: CAWGRLGTSGNTIYF. The entire variable domain, with the rest obtained from reference TRBV30 and TRBJ1-3, is as follows: SQTIHQWPATLVQPVGSPLSLECTVEGTSNPNLYWYRQAAGRGLQLLFYSVGIGQISSEVPQNLSASRPQDRQFILSSKKLLLSDSGFYLCAWGRLGTSGNTIYFGEGSWLTVV.

The chain combines TRBV5-1 with TRBJ2-2; 15 nucleotides align to TRBD2. CDR3 length: 16 residues. Germline-derived CDR1 and CDR2 are SGHRS and YFSETQ. V lost 4 bases and J lost 5; bases outside the gene matches: 3. The DNA for the CDR3 is TGCGCCAGCAGCGAAGGACTAGCGGGGGGGACCGGGGAGCTGTTTTTT. Translating it yields CASSEGLAGGTGELFF. The whole variable domain, filled in from reference TRBV5-1 and TRBJ2-2, reads KAGVTQTPRYLIKTRGQQVTLSCSPISGHRSVSWYQQTPGQGLQFLFEYFSETQRNKGNFPGRFSGRQFSNSRSEMNVSTLELGDSALYLCASSEGLAGGTGELFFGEGSRLTVL.

The V call is TRBV10-3, the J call TRBJ1-2, with a possible D match to TRBD1 (5 bases). The V end was cut by 6 bases, the J end by 6 bases, with 11 bases between. Germline CDR1 reads ENHRY; CDR2 reads SYGVKD. CDR3 length: 12 amino acids. CDR3 nucleotides: TGTGCCATCAGCCTTCGGGGGGATGGCTACACCTTC. Translated, it gives CAISLRGDGYTF.

The genes are TRBV5-8 and TRBJ1-6, with 8 bases lining up with TRBD1. The CDR3 spans 14 residues. V was clipped by 4 bases and J by 8 bases; unmatched bases: 5. Germline CDR1 is SGHTS and CDR2 is YDEGEE. The CDR3 spells CASSPGQADSPLHF. Written as DNA, the CDR3 is TGTGCCAGCAGCCCGGGACAGGCGGATTCACCCCTCCACTTT.

The chain links TRBV3-1 (or the pseudogene TRBV3-2) to TRBJ2-3, with D perhaps matching TRBD1 or TRBD2 (5 bases each). The CDR3 has 18 amino acids. V lost 2 bases, J lost 2 bases, and 20 bases lay in between. CDR1 and CDR2 (germline): LGHDT, YNNKEL (reference sequence). DNA for the CDR3: TGTGCCAGCAGCCAAACGTGGGGACGGGTAGGAAACACAGATACGCAGTATTTT. Translating it yields CASSQTWGRVGNTDTQYF.

A remark on this clone: Other DNA sequences in this specimen translate into the identical CDR3. This chain joins TRBV27 and TRBJ2-1, with 9 bases that match TRBD1. CDR3 length: 16 residues. Germline assignment: CDR1 MNHEY and CDR2 SMNVEV (reference sequence). The trim removed 8 bases at V and 5 bases at J, leaving 13 bases unmatched. Here the CDR3 reads CASGPHRGRIDNEQFF. Here the CDR3 DNA reads TGTGCCAGCGGGCCTCACAGGGGGCGCATCGACAATGAGCAGTTCTTC.

The chain has TRBV4-1 and TRBJ2-6; possible D gene TRBD2, 5 bases. CDR3 length: 18 amino acids. Germline CDR1 and CDR2: MGHRA and YSYEKL. V was pared by 2 bases and J by 0 bases, with 14 bases between. CDR3 residues: CASSQQGGFSSGANVLTF. Here the CDR3 DNA reads TGCGCCAGCAGCCAACAAGGCGGGTTCAGCTCTGGGGCCAACGTCCTGACTTTC.

V is TRBV27 and J is TRBJ2-7; D possibly matches TRBD1 or TRBD2 (5 bases each). The V gene lost 10 bases and the J gene lost 6 bases, with 19 bases spanning the gap. This CDR3 region has 13 residues. CDR1 MNHEY and CDR2 SMNVEV come from the germline V gene (reference sequence). The CDR3 DNA reads TGTGCCACAAGACGGAAGGGACGATTCGAGCAGTACTTC. It codes for CATRRKGRFEQYF.

This clone was seen once. The chain joins TRBV7-9 to TRBJ2-1; D may be TRBD2 (5 bases). Trimming pared 1 base from V and 0 bases from J, leaving 10 bases between. CDR3 length equals 16 residues. Germline V gene sequence: CDR1 SEHNR, CDR2 FQNEAQ (reference sequence). The CDR3 reads CASSLVPGSSYNEQFF. CDR3 nucleotides: TGTGCCAGCAGCTTAGTCCCGGGGAGCTCCTACAATGAGCAGTTCTTC.

CDR3 DNA sequence: TGTGCCAGCAGCTTATCAGGGGCAGCAGAGACCCAGTACTTC. As protein: CASSLSGAAETQYF. The V and J genes are TRBV11-3 and TRBJ2-5; D is perhaps TRBD1 (6 bases). Trimming took off 2 bases at V and 4 bases at J, with 11 bases between the two ends. The CDR3 spans 14 residues. The V gene's germline CDR1 is SGHNT and CDR2 YENEEA.

V gene TRBV21-1 combines with J gene TRBJ2-6. TRBV21-1 is classified as a pseudogene. There are 18 residues in the CDR3. In DNA, the CDR3 is TGTGCCAGCAGCAGAGCAGGCATGACCTACTCTGGGGCCAACGTCCTGACTTTC. It encodes CASSRAGMTYSGANVLTF.

V is TRBV30 and J is TRBJ2-1; D may match TRBD1 or TRBD2 (5 bases each). Germline V lookup: CDR1 GTSNPN, CDR2 SVGIG (reference sequence). This CDR3 has 12 residues. V shed 2 bases and J shed 8 bases, with 10 bases lying between them. Here the CDR3 DNA reads TGTGCCTGGAGTCCTCGGGGCGATGAGCAGTTCTTC. Its protein is CAWSPRGDEQFF.

The V and J genes are TRBV19 and TRBJ1-1; no definite D call. The CDR3 has 14 amino acids. CDR1 and CDR2 from the germline V gene are LNHDA and SQIVND (reference sequence). Trimming pared 1 base from V and 5 bases from J, leaving 11 bases between. CDR3 sequence (DNA): TGTGCCAGTAGTATAGGGCCCCGGAGGACTGAAGCTTTCTTT. It yields the protein CASSIGPRRTEAFF.

The V and J genes are TRBV4-1 and TRBJ1-6; no clear D gene. The ends were cut back, 1 base at V and 8 bases at J, with 9 bases in the middle. Germline-derived CDR1 and CDR2 are MGHRA and YSYEKL. CDR3 length: 14 residues. The chain's CDR3 is CASSQGAVYSPLHF. The CDR3 region has the DNA TGCGCCAGCAGCCAAGGGGCAGTTTATTCACCCCTCCACTTT.

The chain recombines TRBV29-1 with TRBJ2-1; D might be TRBD2 (5 bases). Germline V gene lookup returns CDR1 SQVTM and CDR2 ANQGSEA. Trimming removed 1 base at V and 12 bases at J, with 19 bases between. The CDR3 runs 14 residues. The CDR3 bases are TGCAGCGTTGAAGGGGTTGCGATACTCCGGGGGCAGTTCTTC. This codes for CSVEGVAILRGQFF.

The chain has TRBV18 and TRBJ2-2; D is perhaps TRBD1 or TRBD2 (5 bases each). Germline CDR1 reads KGHSH; CDR2 reads LQKENI. Trimming took 3 bases from V and 7 from J, leaving 9 bases between them. The CDR3 is 13 amino acids. CDR3 DNA: TGTGCCAGCTCACCCGGGGACCGCGGGGAGCTGTTTTTT. This sequence encodes CASSPGDRGELFF.

This chain uses TRBV4-3 with TRBJ2-1, with 13 bases aligning to TRBD2. CDR1 LGHNA and CDR2 YSLEER come from the germline V gene. V lost 0 bases and J lost 4; bases outside the gene matches: 6. The CDR3 spans 18 residues. DNA for the CDR3: TGCGCCAGCAGCCAAGATGACCAGGGACTAGCGGGGTACAATGAGCAGTTCTTC. Protein sequence: CASSQDDQGLAGYNEQFF.

This chain uses TRBV6-2 or TRBV6-3 with TRBJ2-7; a possible D gene is TRBD2 (5 bases). Germline CDR1 is MNHEY and CDR2 is SVGEGT. Between the trimmed V and J ends, which lost 5 bases and 1 base, there was a span of 6 bases. This CDR3 comprises 12 residues. CDR3 sequence reads: CASSRTSYEQYF. Here the CDR3 DNA reads TGTGCCAGCAGTCGGACTTCCTACGAGCAGTACTTC.

The CDR3 coding sequence is TGCGCCAGCAGCCAAATAGGACAGGGGAACACTGAAGCTTTCTTT. Translated: CASSQIGQGNTEAFF. The genes are TRBV4-3 and TRBJ1-1; the match to TRBD1 covers 8 bases. Germline V gives CDR1 LGHNA, CDR2 YSLEER. CDR3 size: 15 residues. Trimming took 2 bases from V and 1 from J; bases not matched to a gene: 3.

The sample holds one count of this clone. V gene TRBV30 combines with J gene TRBJ1-3; 8 bases fit TRBD1. CDR3 length: 15 amino acids. Germline V gene lookup returns CDR1 GTSNPN and CDR2 SVGIG (reference sequence). J lost 0 bases, V lost 2 bases, and 3 bases had no gene match. The CDR3 DNA reads TGTGCCTGGAGTTACACAGGGGGCTCTGGAAACACCATATATTTT. This sequence encodes CAWSYTGGSGNTIYF.

A single count supports this clone. This chain links TRBV29-1 with TRBJ1-2, with D perhaps matching TRBD1 (6 bases). The CDR3 extends over 13 amino acids. The V end lost 0 bases, the J end lost 6 bases, and 11 bases lay between the germline ends. In germline, CDR1 is SQVTM, CDR2 ANQGSEA. For the CDR3, the DNA is TGCAGCGTTGAAGATCAGGGGAGGAATGGCTACACCTTC. It encodes CSVEDQGRNGYTF.